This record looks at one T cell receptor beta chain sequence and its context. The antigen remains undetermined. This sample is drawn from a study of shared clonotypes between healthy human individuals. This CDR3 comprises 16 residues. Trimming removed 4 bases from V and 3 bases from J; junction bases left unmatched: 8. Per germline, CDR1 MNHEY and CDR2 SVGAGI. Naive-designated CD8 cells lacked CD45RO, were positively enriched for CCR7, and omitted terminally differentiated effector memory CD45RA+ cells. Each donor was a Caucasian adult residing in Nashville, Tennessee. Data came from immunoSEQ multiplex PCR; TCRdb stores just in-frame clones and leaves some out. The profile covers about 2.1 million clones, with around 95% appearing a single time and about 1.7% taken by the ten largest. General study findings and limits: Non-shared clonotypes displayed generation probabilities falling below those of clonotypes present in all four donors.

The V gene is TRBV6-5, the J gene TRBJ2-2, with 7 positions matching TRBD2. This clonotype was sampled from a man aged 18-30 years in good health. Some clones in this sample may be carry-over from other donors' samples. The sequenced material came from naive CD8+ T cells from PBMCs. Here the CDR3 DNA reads TGTGCCAGCAGTTCACCCCCTGGGGGGGACACCGGGGAGCTGTTTTTT. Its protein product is CASSSPPGGDTGELFF.